What follows are 23 T cell receptor beta chains derived from one specimen sequenced in a study of blood T cell repertoires in COVID-19. Data came from immunoSEQ multiplex PCR; TCRdb stores just in-frame clones and leaves some out. In the table there are about 160,000 clones, approximately 81% of which are singletons. The sequencing input was peripheral blood. These receptors were taken from a man between 18 and 29 years old with active or convalescent COVID-19.

In its sample, this clone was seen once. V and J are TRBV7-2 and TRBJ2-3; tentatively, D is TRBD2 (6 bases). The ends were cut back, 2 bases at V and 4 bases at J, with 13 bases in the middle. The germline V gene has CDR1 SGHTA and CDR2 FQGNSA. The CDR3 consists of 15 residues. The CDR3 region is CASSLPTPGADTQYF. As DNA, the CDR3 is TGTGCCAGCAGCTTACCTACTCCGGGAGCAGATACGCAGTATTTT. The variable domain in full, with the rest retrieved from reference TRBV7-2 and TRBJ2-3, is GAGVSQSPSNKVTEKGKDVELRCDPISGHTALYWYRQSLGQGLEFLIYFQGNSAPDKSGLPSDRFSAERTGGSVSTLTIQRTQQEDSAVYLCASSLPTPGADTQYFGPGTRLTVL.

This clone was observed once. The chain carries TRBV10-1 and TRBJ2-1; D is perhaps TRBD2 (5 bases). The CDR3 extends over 14 amino acids. Germline CDR1 and CDR2: WNHNN and SYGVQD (reference sequence). V was cut by 8 bases and J by 0 bases, with 11 bases left in between. CDR3 in amino acids: CASQAGSSYNEQFF. For the CDR3, the DNA is TGCGCCAGCCAGGCGGGCAGCTCCTACAATGAGCAGTTCTTC.

The V and J genes are TRBV6-6 and TRBJ2-5; weak D call: TRBD2 (6 bases). Germline assignment: CDR1 MNHNY and CDR2 SVGAGI (reference sequence). The length of the CDR3 is 13 residues. Trimming shortened V by 6 bases and J by 2 bases, and 10 bases separated the two germline ends. CDR3 residues: CASRPGAQETQYF. The CDR3 nucleotides read TGTGCCAGCAGACCGGGAGCTCAAGAGACCCAGTACTTC.

V and J are TRBV11-1 and TRBJ2-7, with 10 bases aligning to TRBD2. Trimming at V came to 0 bases and at J to 3 bases, leaving 5 bases not matched to a gene. Germline CDR1 is SGHAT and CDR2 is FQDESV (reference sequence). CDR3 length equals 16 residues. The chain's CDR3 is CASSLALAGVNYEQYF. The CDR3 DNA reads as TGTGCCAGCAGCTTAGCCCTAGCGGGAGTAAACTACGAGCAGTACTTC.

The chain is built from TRBV7-2 and TRBJ1-6, with a possible D match to TRBD1 (5 bases). The germline gives CDR1 SGHTA, CDR2 FQGNSA. Trimming removed 1 base at V and 14 bases at J, with 9 bases between. The CDR3 length is 12 residues. The CDR3 DNA reads as TGTGCCAGCAGCTTAGTGGGGCTGTCCCTCCACTTT. Protein sequence: CASSLVGLSLHF.

The rearrangement links TRBV13 to TRBJ2-7; D perhaps matches TRBD1 (6 bases). This CDR3 region has 15 residues. V was shortened by 1 base and J by 3 bases, with 13 bases between the two germline ends. Germline V gene lookup returns CDR1 PRHDT and CDR2 FYEKMQ (reference sequence). In DNA, the CDR3 is TGTGCCAGCAGCTTAGCCTGGGGACAAAACTACGAGCAGTACTTC. Encoded protein: CASSLAWGQNYEQYF. The entire variable domain, with the rest obtained from reference TRBV13 and TRBJ2-7, is as follows: AAGVIQSPRHLIKEKRETATLKCYPIPRHDTVYWYQQGPGQDPQFLISFYEKMQSDKGSIPDRFSAQQFSDYHSELNMSSLELGDSALYFCASSLAWGQNYEQYFGPGTRLTVT.

CDR3 in DNA: TGTGCCAGCAGCATTGGACAGGGTTTCCACGAGCAGTACTTC. Amino acid sequence: CASSIGQGFHEQYF. The V call is TRBV5-4, the J call TRBJ2-7; 8 nucleotides line up with TRBD1. The CDR3 runs 14 residues. With V trimmed by 4 bases and J by 5 bases, 8 bases remained unmatched. Germline-derived CDR1 and CDR2 are SGHNT and YYREEE (reference sequence).

This clone has more than one count but fewer than ten. One end of the junction does not line up with germline, which may come from a read error. V usage is TRBV7-7 and J usage is TRBJ2-1, with 8 bases identical to TRBD1. The CDR3 is 14 amino acids. The germline V gene has CDR1 SSHAT and CDR2 FNYEAQ (reference sequence). The CDR3 nucleotides are TGTGCTAGCAGCTTAAATCCAGGGGGCGATGAGCAGTTCTTC. Amino acids: CASSLNPGGDEQFF.

This clone has only a few counts. The CDR3: CSVVGAASGNTIYF. In DNA, the CDR3 is TGCAGCGTTGTTGGGGCAGCCTCTGGAAACACCATATATTTT. This sequence joins TRBV29-1 and TRBJ1-3; D may be TRBD1 (5 bases). The V end was cut by 4 bases, the J end by 0 bases, with 10 bases between. CDR3 length: 14 amino acids. Germline V gene sequence: CDR1 SQVTM, CDR2 ANQGSEA.

This clone was seen a few times. CDR3 loop: CASSLESQHF. The DNA of the CDR3 is TGTGCCAGCAGCTTAGAGTCCCAGCATTTT. The rearrangement uses TRBV5-8 and TRBJ1-5; D unclear. This CDR3 region has 10 residues. From germline, CDR1 is SGHTS and CDR2 YDEGEE. The V gene lost 2 bases and the J gene lost 11 bases, with 5 bases spanning the gap.

V is TRBV6-5 and J is TRBJ2-1; 7 nucleotides match TRBD2. The germline V gene has CDR1 MNHEY and CDR2 SVGAGI. V shed 4 bases, J shed 8 bases, and the junction held 5 bases outside the gene matches. There are 13 residues in the CDR3. CDR3 sequence (DNA): TGTGCCAGCAGTTTGGAGCGGGACTATGAGCAGTTCTTC. Protein product: CASSLERDYEQFF.

This clone was counted a few times. The chain is built from TRBV7-2 and TRBJ1-2, with no clear D. This CDR3 spans 15 amino acids. Trimming took off 7 bases at V and 0 bases at J, with 15 bases between the two ends. CDR1 and CDR2 (germline): SGHTA, FQGNSA. The CDR3 spells CASTQTQSSNYGYTF. As DNA, the CDR3 is TGTGCCAGCACCCAAACCCAGTCTTCTAACTATGGCTACACCTTC.

The gene calls are TRBV10-3 and TRBJ2-1; 7 nucleotides line up with TRBD1. Germline V lookup: CDR1 ENHRY, CDR2 SYGVKD. CDR3 size: 13 residues. V lost 6 bases and J lost 5; bases outside the gene matches: 4. The CDR3 region is CAIRGQNNNEQFF. CDR3 nucleotides: TGTGCCATCAGGGGACAGAATAACAATGAGCAGTTCTTC.

This chain uses TRBV3-1 (or the pseudogene TRBV3-2) with TRBJ2-5, with 9 bases identical to TRBD2. Germline V lookup: CDR1 LGHDT, CDR2 YNNKEL (reference sequence). The CDR3 runs 15 residues. Trimming at V came to 4 bases and at J to 2 bases, leaving 5 bases not matched to a gene. The CDR3 spells CASSLRLAGQETQYF. The CDR3 nucleotides are TGTGCCAGCAGCCTTCGTCTAGCGGGGCAAGAGACCCAGTACTTC.

The chain is built from TRBV29-1 and TRBJ2-1, with a possible D match to TRBD2 (6 bases). Looked up from germline, CDR1 is SQVTM and CDR2 is ANQGSEA. The V and J ends lost 7 bases and 2 bases respectively, with 27 bases between them. The CDR3 consists of 18 residues. CDR3 bases: TGCAGCGCTGGGCGTCGGCGGGAAAGGCTGAAAACCTACAATGAGCAGTTCTTC. Protein product: CSAGRRRERLKTYNEQFF.

This chain connects TRBV4-1 to TRBJ2-7, with a tentative D call TRBD2 (7 bases). The germline V gene encodes CDR1 MGHRA and CDR2 YSYEKL. Trimming removed 6 bases from V and 1 base from J, with 19 bases in between. There are 16 residues in the CDR3. The CDR3 sequence is CASSNLGGGPSYEQYF. The DNA for the CDR3 is TGCGCCAGCAGTAACCTAGGGGGGGGCCCTTCCTACGAGCAGTACTTC.

CDR3 sequence (DNA): TGTGCCACCAGCAGAGCTAGCGGCAACGACAATGAGCAGTTCTTC. It specifies CATSRASGNDNEQFF. V and J are TRBV15 and TRBJ2-1; TRBD2 matches 7 bases. There are 15 residues in the CDR3. V shed 1 base and J 5 bases; nucleotides not matched to a gene: 5. Germline loops: CDR1 LNHNV, CDR2 YYDKDF (reference sequence).

On this clone: The identical CDR3 is also encoded by other nucleotide sequences in the sample. CDR3 nucleotide sequence: TGCGCCAGCAGTTTAGGGGGCTCTGGAAACACCATATATTTT. This gives the protein CASSLGGSGNTIYF. The chain couples TRBV5-1 to TRBJ1-3, with a possible D match to TRBD1 (6 bases). Trimming left V 5 bases short and J 0 bases short, with 9 bases between. Germline V gene lookup returns CDR1 SGHRS and CDR2 YFSETQ. The CDR3 totals 14 residues.

The gene calls are TRBV4-1 and TRBJ1-3; no reliable D call. This CDR3 is built from 15 residues. The ends were cut back, 1 base at V and 0 bases at J, with 7 bases in the middle. CDR1 is MGHRA and CDR2 is YSYEKL in the germline V gene. In DNA form, the CDR3 reads TGCGCCAGCAGCCAAGTACCGCGCTCTGGAAACACCATATATTTT. Amino acid sequence: CASSQVPRSGNTIYF.

J is TRBJ2-7 and V is TRBV7-6; TRBD2 aligns across 7 bases. V dropped 1 base and J dropped 3; count of bases not matched to a gene: 9. Germline values: CDR1 SGHVS, CDR2 FNYEAQ. CDR3 length: 16 residues. The CDR3 spells CASSLGGGEGFYEQYF. The CDR3 DNA sequence: TGTGCCAGCAGCTTAGGTGGCGGGGAGGGTTTCTACGAGCAGTACTTC.

J is TRBJ2-7 and V is TRBV4-2; 8 bases fit TRBD1. V gave up 0 bases and J gave up 4 bases; unmatched junction bases: 11. CDR1 is LGHNA and CDR2 is YNFKEQ in the germline V gene. The CDR3 consists of 17 residues. The CDR3 bases are TGTGCCAGCAGCCAAGATCTGACGACAGGGGTTATTTACGAGCAGTACTTC. Its translation is CASSQDLTTGVIYEQYF.

The rearrangement uses TRBV4-3 and TRBJ2-3, with D possibly matching TRBD2 (5 bases). Per germline, CDR1 LGHNA and CDR2 YSLEER. The CDR3 spans 16 residues. With 1 base removed from V and 0 bases from J, the gap between germline ends came to 11 bases. The CDR3 nucleotides are TGCGCCAGCAGCCAAGGGTTTAGCGTAAGCACAGATACGCAGTATTTT. This codes for CASSQGFSVSTDTQYF.

The genes are TRBV19 and TRBJ1-2; D is uncertain. The CDR3 is made up of 13 amino acids. CDR1 and CDR2 from the germline V gene are LNHDA and SQIVND (reference sequence). The V end lost 7 bases, the J end lost 2 bases, and 11 bases lay between the germline ends. The chain's CDR3 is CASIADKNYGYTF. In DNA, the CDR3 is TGTGCCAGTATTGCTGACAAAAACTATGGCTACACCTTC.